A single sample is the source of the 3 T cell receptor beta chains below, sequenced in a study of blood T cell repertoires in COVID-19. Here immunoSEQ multiplex PCR was the method, and the copy in TCRdb shows in-frame clones only, minus some. The data show about 170,000 clones, around 87% seen once. Sequenced: peripheral blood. These receptors all come from a man between 60 and 75 years old with COVID-19, enrolled during active disease.

The rearrangement links TRBV7-2 to TRBJ2-7, with TRBD2 matching over 11 bases. The CDR3 covers 19 residues. Germline V gives CDR1 SGHTA, CDR2 FQGNSA. V shed 3 bases, J shed 1 base, and the junction held 14 bases outside the gene matches. Here the CDR3 DNA reads TGTGCCAGCAGCTTCAGCCGATTGCTAGCGGGAGGAGGATCCTACGAGCAGTACTTC. This translates into CASSFSRLLAGGGSYEQYF.

The chain joins TRBV11-2 to TRBJ1-1; 10 nucleotides match TRBD1. CDR1 is SGHAT, CDR2 FQNNGV, per germline. Trimming cost V 2 bases and J 5 bases; bases outside gene matches: 5. CDR3 size: 15 residues. The CDR3 region is CASSLQGQGRTEAFF. CDR3 sequence (DNA): TGTGCCAGCAGCTTACAGGGACAGGGGAGGACTGAAGCTTTCTTT.

V gene TRBV6-5 combines with J gene TRBJ1-6, with D perhaps matching TRBD1 (6 bases). The germline CDR1 and CDR2 sequences are MNHEY and SVGAGI. V lost 0 bases and J 3 bases, leaving 9 bases between the germline ends. CDR3 length: 16 amino acids. Here the CDR3 DNA reads TGTGCCAGCAGTTACTCTCAGGGGAACTATAATTCACCCCTCCACTTT. Its translation: CASSYSQGNYNSPLHF.